The source of this TCR beta chain is a study of Graves' ophthalmopathy and Graves' hyperthyroidism. Study-wide background: Hyperthyroidism counted as stable given no ophthalmopathy within 18 months of follow-up. General study results and limits: Most expanded thyroid clonotypes above 0.001 frequency also appeared in blood.

Ages of hyperthyroidism patients ran from 18 to 65, and their diagnoses were new, under 2 months' duration. Clinical symptoms, serum thyroxine, TRAb, thyroid ultrasound and orbital computed tomography formed the basis of diagnosis. For repertoire sequencing, the TCR beta CDR3 regions were amplified from RNA transcripts. The workflow started with a first-round RT-PCR run with HTBI primers and then moved on to a second-round multiplex PCR. Each CDR3 protein gets one entry after TCRdb re-called the multiplex PCR reads with MiXCR. Here the sample spans 580,000 or so distinct CDR3 sequences, roughly 39% being singletons. This clonotype was seen many times. Its cognate antigen is unknown. The germline gives CDR1 SNHLY, CDR2 FYNNEI. The germline V and J ends were trimmed by 3 bases and 5 bases, with 10 bases remaining between them. This CDR3 region has 14 residues.

The sequence derives from an adult man with Graves' hyperthyroidism. The specimen sequenced was peripheral blood or thyroid tissue (not recorded which). V is TRBV2 and J is TRBJ1-4, with a possible D match to TRBD1 (6 bases). This CDR3 reads CASSEWGGNEKLFF. The CDR3 nucleotides read TGTGCCAGCAGTGAGTGGGGGGGCAATGAAAAACTGTTTTTT.